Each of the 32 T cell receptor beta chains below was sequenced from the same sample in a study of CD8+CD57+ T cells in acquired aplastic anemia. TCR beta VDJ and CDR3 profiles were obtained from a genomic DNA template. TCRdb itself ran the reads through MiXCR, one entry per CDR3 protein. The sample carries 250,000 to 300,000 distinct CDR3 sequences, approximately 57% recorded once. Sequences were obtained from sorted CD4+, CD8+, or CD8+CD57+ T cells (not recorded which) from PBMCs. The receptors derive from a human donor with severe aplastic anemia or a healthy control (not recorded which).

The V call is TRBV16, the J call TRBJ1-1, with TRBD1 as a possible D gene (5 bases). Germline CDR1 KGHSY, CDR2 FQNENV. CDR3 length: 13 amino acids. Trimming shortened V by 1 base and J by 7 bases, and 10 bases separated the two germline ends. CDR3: CASSQYNGGEAFF. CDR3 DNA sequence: TGTGCCAGCAGCCAATACAACGGGGGTGAAGCTTTCTTT.

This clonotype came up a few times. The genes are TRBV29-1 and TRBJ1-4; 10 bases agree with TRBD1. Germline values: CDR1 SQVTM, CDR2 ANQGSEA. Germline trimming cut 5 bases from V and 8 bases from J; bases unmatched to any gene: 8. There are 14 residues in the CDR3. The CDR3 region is CSVRPGQGKEKLFF. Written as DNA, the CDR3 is TGCAGCGTTAGACCGGGACAGGGGAAGGAAAAACTGTTTTTT.

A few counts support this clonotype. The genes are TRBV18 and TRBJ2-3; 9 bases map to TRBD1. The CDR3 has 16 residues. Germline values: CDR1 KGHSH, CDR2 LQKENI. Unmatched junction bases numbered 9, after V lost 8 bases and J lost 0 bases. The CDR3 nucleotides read TGTGCCAGCACGGACAGGGGTCCATCTAGCACAGATACGCAGTATTTT. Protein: CASTDRGPSSTDTQYF.

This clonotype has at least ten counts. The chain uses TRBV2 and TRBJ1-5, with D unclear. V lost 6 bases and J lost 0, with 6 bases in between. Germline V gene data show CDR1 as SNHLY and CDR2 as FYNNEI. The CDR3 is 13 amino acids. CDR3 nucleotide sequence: TGTGCCAGCAGACCAAATAGCAATCAGCCCCAGCATTTT. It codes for CASRPNSNQPQHF.

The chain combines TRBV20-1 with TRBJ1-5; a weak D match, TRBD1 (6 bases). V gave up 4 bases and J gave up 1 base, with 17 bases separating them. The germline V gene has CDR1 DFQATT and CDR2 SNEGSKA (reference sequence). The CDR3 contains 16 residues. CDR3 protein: CSANGGGRGSNQPQHF. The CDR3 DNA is TGCAGTGCTAACGGGGGGGGGCGGGGGAGCAATCAGCCCCAGCATTTT.

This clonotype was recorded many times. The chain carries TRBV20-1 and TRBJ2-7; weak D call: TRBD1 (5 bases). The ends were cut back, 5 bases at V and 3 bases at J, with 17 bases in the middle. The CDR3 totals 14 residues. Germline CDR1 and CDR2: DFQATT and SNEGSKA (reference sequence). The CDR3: CSAAPQGSFYEQYF. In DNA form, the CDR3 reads TGCAGTGCTGCACCGCAGGGTTCTTTCTACGAGCAGTACTTC.

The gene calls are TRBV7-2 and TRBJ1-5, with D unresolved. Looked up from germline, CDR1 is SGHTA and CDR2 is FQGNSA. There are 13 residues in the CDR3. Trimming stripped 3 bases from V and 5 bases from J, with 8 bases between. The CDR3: CASSFSVDQPQHF. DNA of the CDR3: TGTGCCAGCAGCTTTTCGGTTGATCAGCCCCAGCATTTT. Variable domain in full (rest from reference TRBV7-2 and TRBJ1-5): GAGVSQSPSNKVTEKGKDVELRCDPISGHTALYWYRQSLGQGLEFLIYFQGNSAPDKSGLPSDRFSAERTGGSVSTLTIQRTQQEDSAVYLCASSFSVDQPQHFGDGTRLSIL.

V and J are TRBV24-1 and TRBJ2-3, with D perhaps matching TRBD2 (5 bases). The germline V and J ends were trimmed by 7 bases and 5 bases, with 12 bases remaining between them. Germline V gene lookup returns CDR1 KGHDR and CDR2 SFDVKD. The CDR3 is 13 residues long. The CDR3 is CATSTRAVDTQYF. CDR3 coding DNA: TGTGCCACCAGCACTAGAGCAGTAGATACGCAGTATTTT.

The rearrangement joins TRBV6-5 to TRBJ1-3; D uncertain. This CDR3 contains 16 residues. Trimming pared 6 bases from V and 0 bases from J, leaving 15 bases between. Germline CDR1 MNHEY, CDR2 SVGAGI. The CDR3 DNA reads TGTGCCAGCAGACGTAGTGAATTTCCCTCTGGAAACACCATATATTTT. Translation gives CASRRSEFPSGNTIYF.

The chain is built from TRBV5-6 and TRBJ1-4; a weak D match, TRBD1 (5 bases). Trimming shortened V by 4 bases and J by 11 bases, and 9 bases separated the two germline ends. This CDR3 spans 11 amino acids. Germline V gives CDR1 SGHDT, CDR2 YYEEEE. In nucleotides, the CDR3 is TGTGCCAGCAGCCCCCGGGGGAAACTGTTTTTT. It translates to CASSPRGKLFF.

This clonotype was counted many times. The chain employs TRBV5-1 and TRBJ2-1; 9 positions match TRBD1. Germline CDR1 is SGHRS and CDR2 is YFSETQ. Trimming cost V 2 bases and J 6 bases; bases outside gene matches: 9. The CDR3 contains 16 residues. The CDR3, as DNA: TGCGCCAGCAGCTTAAGTACCGGGACAGGGAGCAATGAGCAGTTCTTC. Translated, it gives CASSLSTGTGSNEQFF.

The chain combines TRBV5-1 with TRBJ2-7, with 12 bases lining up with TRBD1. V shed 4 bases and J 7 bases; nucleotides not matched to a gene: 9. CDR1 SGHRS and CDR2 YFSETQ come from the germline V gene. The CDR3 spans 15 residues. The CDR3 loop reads CASSPQGQGANEQYF. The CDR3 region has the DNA TGCGCCAGCAGCCCTCAGGGACAGGGGGCCAATGAGCAGTACTTC.

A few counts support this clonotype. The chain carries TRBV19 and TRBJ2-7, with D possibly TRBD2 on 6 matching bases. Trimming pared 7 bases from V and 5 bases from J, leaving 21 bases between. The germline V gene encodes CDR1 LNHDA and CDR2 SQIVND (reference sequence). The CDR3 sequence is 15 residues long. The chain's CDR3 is CASTRSGWEDDEQYF. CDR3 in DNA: TGTGCCAGTACTCGATCCGGGTGGGAGGACGACGAGCAGTACTTC.

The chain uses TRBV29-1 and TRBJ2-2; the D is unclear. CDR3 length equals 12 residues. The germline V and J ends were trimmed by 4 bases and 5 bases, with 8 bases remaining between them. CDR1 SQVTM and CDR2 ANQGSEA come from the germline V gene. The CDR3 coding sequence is TGCAGCGTTGTCTGGTCAACCGGGGAGCTGTTTTTT. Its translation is CSVVWSTGELFF.

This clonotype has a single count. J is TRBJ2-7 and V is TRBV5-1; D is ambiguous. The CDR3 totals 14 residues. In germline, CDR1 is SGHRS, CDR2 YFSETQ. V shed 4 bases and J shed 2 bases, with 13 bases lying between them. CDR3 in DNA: TGCGCCAGCAGCGATGAAGGTATACCCTACGAGCAGTACTTC. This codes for CASSDEGIPYEQYF.

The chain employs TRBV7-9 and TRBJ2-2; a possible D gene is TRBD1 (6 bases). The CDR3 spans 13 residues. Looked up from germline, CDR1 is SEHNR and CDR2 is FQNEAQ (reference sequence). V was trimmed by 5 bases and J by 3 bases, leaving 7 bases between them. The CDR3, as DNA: TGTGCCAGCAGCCCAGGGGACACCGGGGAGCTGTTTTTT. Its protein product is CASSPGDTGELFF. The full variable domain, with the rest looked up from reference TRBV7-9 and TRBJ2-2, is DTGVSQNPRHKITKRGQNVTFRCDPISEHNRLYWYRQTLGQGPEFLTYFQNEAQLEKSRLLSDRFSAERPKGSFSTLEIQRTEQGDSAMYLCASSPGDTGELFFGEGSRLTVL.

The CDR3 coding sequence is TGTGCCATCAGTGAAGAGTCACTCAATCAGCCCCAGCATTTT. Amino acids: CAISEESLNQPQHF. The chain joins TRBV10-3 to TRBJ1-5; D remains unclear. The CDR3 contains 14 residues. Germline values: CDR1 ENHRY, CDR2 SYGVKD. V lost 3 bases and J lost 3, with 9 bases in between.

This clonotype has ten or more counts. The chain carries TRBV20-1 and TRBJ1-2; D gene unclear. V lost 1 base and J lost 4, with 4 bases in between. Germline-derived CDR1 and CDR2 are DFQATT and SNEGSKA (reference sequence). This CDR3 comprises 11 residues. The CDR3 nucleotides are TGCAGTGCTAGAGTCAGCTATGGCTACACCTTC. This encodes CSARVSYGYTF.

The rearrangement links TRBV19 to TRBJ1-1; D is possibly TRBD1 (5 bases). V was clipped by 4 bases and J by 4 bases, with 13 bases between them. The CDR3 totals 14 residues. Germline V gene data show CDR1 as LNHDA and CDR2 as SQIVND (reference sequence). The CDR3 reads CASSTGKSVTEAFF. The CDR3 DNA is TGTGCCAGTAGTACAGGGAAGAGTGTCACTGAAGCTTTCTTT.

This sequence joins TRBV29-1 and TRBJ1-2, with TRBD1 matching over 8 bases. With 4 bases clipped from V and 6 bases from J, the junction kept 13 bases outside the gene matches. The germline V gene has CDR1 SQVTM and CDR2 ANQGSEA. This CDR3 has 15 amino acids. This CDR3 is CSVGFPGQGQDGYTF. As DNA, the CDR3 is TGCAGCGTTGGCTTCCCCGGACAGGGTCAAGATGGCTACACCTTC.

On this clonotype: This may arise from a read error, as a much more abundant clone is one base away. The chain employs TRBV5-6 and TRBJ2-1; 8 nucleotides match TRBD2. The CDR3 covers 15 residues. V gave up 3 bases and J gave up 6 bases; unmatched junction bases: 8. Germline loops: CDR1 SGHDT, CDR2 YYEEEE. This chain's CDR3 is CASSSPGGGFNEQFF. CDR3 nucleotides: TGTGCCAGCAGCTCGCCGGGGGGGGGATTCAATGAGCAGTTCTTC. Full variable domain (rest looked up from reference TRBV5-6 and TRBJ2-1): DAGVTQSPTHLIKTRGQQVTLRCSPKSGHDTVSWYQQALGQGPQFIFQYYEEEERQRGNFPDRFSGHQFPNYSSELNVNALLLGDSALYLCASSSPGGGFNEQFFGPGTRLTVL.

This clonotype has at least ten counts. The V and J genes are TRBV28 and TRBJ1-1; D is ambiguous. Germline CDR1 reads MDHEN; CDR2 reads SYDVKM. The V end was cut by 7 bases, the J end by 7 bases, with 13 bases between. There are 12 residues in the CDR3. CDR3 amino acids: CASTGLVREAFF. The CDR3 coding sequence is TGTGCCAGCACGGGCCTGGTCCGTGAAGCTTTCTTT.

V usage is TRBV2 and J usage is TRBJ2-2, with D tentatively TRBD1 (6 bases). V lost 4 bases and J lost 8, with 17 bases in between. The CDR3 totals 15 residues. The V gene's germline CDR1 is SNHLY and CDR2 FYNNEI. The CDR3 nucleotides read TGTGCCAGCAGTGTTAGGACAGTGCTTGATGGGGAGCTGTTTTTT. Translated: CASSVRTVLDGELFF.

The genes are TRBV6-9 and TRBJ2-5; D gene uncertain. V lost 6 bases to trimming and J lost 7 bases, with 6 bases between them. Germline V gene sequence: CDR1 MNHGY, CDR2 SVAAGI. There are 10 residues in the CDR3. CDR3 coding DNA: TGTGCCAGCAGAGAAGGGACCCAGTACTTC. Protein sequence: CASREGTQYF.

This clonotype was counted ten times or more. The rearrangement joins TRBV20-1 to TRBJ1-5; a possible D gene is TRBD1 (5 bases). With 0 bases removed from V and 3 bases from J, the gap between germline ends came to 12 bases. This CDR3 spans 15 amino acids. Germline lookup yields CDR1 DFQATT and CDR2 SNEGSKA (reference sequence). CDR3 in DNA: TGCAGTGCTAGAGATTTCGGCAGGGTCAATCAGCCCCAGCATTTT. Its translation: CSARDFGRVNQPQHF.

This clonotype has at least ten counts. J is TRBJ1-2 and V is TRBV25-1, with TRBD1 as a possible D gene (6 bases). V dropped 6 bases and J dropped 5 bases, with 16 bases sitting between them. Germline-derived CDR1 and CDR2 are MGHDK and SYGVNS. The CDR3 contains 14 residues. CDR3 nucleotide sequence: TGTGCCAGCAGCCGAACTACAGGGACATATGGCTACACCTTC. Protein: CASSRTTGTYGYTF.

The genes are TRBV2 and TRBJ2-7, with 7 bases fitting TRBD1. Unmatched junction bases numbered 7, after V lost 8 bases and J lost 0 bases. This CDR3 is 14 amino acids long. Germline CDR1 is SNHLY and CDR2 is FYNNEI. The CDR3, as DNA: TGTGCCAGCCAGCGACAGGGAAGCTCCTACGAGCAGTACTTC. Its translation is CASQRQGSSYEQYF.

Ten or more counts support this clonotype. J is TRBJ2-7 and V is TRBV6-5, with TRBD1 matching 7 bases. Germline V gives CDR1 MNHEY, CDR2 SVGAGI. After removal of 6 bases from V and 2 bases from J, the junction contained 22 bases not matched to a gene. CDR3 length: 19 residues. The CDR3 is CASSRRPPFSTDRPYEQYF. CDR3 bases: TGTGCCAGCAGCCGACGCCCACCCTTCTCGACGGACAGGCCCTACGAGCAGTACTTC.

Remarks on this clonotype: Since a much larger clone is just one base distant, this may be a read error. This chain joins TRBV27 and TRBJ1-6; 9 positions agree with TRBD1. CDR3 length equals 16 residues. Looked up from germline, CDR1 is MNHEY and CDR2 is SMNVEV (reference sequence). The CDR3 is CASSNNRGPGNSSLHF. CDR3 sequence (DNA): TGTGCCAGCAGTAACAACAGGGGGCCGGGTAATTCATCCCTCCACTTT.

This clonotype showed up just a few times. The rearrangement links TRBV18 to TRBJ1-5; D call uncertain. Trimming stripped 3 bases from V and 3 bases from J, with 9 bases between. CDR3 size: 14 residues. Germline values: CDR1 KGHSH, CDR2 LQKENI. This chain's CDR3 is CASSPLSNNQPQHF. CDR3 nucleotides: TGTGCCAGCTCACCGCTGTCCAACAATCAGCCCCAGCATTTT.

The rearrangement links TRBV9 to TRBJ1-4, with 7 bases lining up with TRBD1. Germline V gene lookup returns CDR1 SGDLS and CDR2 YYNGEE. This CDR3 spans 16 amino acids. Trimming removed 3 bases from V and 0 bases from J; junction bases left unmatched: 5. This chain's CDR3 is CASSARGTATNEKLFF. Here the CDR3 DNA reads TGTGCCAGCAGCGCCAGAGGGACAGCAACTAATGAAAAACTGTTTTTT.

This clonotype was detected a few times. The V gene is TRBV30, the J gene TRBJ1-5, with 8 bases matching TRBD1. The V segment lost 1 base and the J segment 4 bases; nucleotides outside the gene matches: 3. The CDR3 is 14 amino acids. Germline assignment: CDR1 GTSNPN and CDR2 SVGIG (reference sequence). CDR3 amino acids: CAWSEYRGNQPQHF. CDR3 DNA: TGTGCCTGGAGTGAGTACAGGGGGAATCAGCCCCAGCATTTT.